This is a list of T cell receptor beta chains from one sample in a study of blood T cell repertoires in COVID-19. The table came from immunoSEQ multiplex PCR; TCRdb's copy has only in-frame clones and leaves some out. The repertoire holds 250,000 to 300,000 clones, approximately 80% seen once, with 5% in the top ten. Input material: PBMCs or T cells enriched from blood (not recorded which). The receptors come from a middle-aged man who had been exposed to COVID-19. CDR3s include the opening cysteine and the closing phenylalanine or tryptophan. Fields, in order: V gene, clone size, D gene, J gene, CDR3 length, CDR3 protein, CDR3 DNA. D genes are given only for firm matches. Not all rows give a size; the values are once, few, many and, for expanded clones, a class.

TRBV6-4	few	NA	TRBJ2-1	16	CASMNRSGWRANEQFF	TGTGCCAGCATGAATAGATCGGGATGGCGCGCCAATGAGCAGTTCTTC
TRBV6-5	NA	NA	TRBJ1-1	10	CAREVLGAFF	TGTGCCAGGGAGGTTCTAGGAGCTTTCTTT
TRBV10-2	NA	NA	TRBJ2-3	17	CASSESYRMRHEDTQYF	TGCGCCAGCAGTGAGTCCTACAGAATGCGTCATGAAGATACGCAGTATTTT
TRBV5-4	NA	TRBD2	TRBJ2-1	16	CASSFSNSGRGDEQFF	TGTGCCAGCAGCTTTAGCAATAGCGGGAGGGGCGATGAGCAGTTCTTC
TRBV6-6	NA	NA	TRBJ1-2	11	CASTPDYGYTF	TGTGCCAGCACCCCTGACTATGGCTACACCTTC
TRBV3-1/TRBV3-2	NA	TRBD1	TRBJ1-2	14	CASSQGQGDYGYTF	TGTGCCAGCAGCCAAGGACAGGGGGACTATGGCTACACCTTC
TRBV4-1	once	NA	TRBJ1-1	14	CASSRDTMNTEAFF	TGCGCCAGCAGCCGGGACACAATGAACACTGAAGCTTTCTTT
TRBV27	NA	TRBD1	TRBJ1-2	16	CASSLTRTGMVSGYTF	TGTGCCAGCAGTTTAACACGGACAGGGATGGTCTCTGGCTACACCTTC
TRBV7-3	NA	TRBD1	TRBJ2-5	14	CASSPDRGQETQYF	TGTGCCAGCAGCCCGGACAGGGGTCAAGAGACCCAGTACTTC
TRBV15	NA	TRBD2	TRBJ2-7	17	CATSRARQLAASYEQYF	TGTGCCACCAGCAGAGCGAGACAGCTAGCGGCTTCCTACGAGCAGTACTTC
TRBV29-1	NA	TRBD1	TRBJ1-5	14	CSVGQGSYDQPQHF	TGCAGCGTCGGACAGGGTTCTTACGATCAGCCCCAGCATTTT
TRBV30	few	NA	TRBJ1-2	10	CAWSRDGYTF	TGTGCCTGGAGTCGGGATGGCTACACCTTC
TRBV7-8	NA	NA	TRBJ2-5	17	CASSLVGGRVGKETQYF	TGTGCCAGCAGCTTAGTCGGGGGACGAGTAGGAAAAGAGACCCAGTACTTC
TRBV7-9	few	TRBD1	TRBJ1-2	16	CASSLDQDRVWNGYTF	TGTGCCAGCAGCTTAGATCAGGACAGGGTTTGGAATGGCTACACCTTC
TRBV4-1	NA	NA	TRBJ1-1	15	CASSQDLVPGTEAFF	TGCGCCAGCAGCCAAGATCTAGTTCCCGGCACTGAAGCTTTCTTT